This TCR beta chain was sequenced during a study of T cell responses to AZD1222 COVID-19 vaccine. The overall study: Samples with a second dose at about 4 or about 12 weeks were pooled together.

Repertoires were generated with immunoSEQ multiplex PCR, while TCRdb's copy carries only in-frame clones and drops some. The sample lists 95,000 to 150,000 clones, 88% seen once, with 3.5% to 4.5% in the top ten. The study's findings and limits: Spike-specific TCR depth and breadth grew after two AZD1222 doses. In the spike-specific TCR repertoire, nearly half reportedly target unmutated variant regions. Spike-spanning, vaccine-associated CD4 TCRs were dominant at 160-218 and 743-854.

About this clone itself: Its antigen is not identified.

The CDR3 loop spans 14 amino acids. V was clipped by 0 bases and J by 4 bases, with 9 bases between them. The germline gives CDR1 SGHDN, CDR2 FVKESK. The rearrangement links TRBV14 to TRBJ1-2; D unclear. The TCR comes from an adult in good health. The sequenced sample was peripheral blood, obtained on day 0 of AZD1222 vaccination. The CDR3, as DNA: TGTGCCAGCAGCCAAGATCGAGGAACCTATGGCTACACCTTC. It translates to CASSQDRGTYGYTF.